This T cell receptor (beta chain) was sequenced for a study of shared clonotypes between healthy human individuals. Assay execution proceeded at the deep level. The assay was immunoSEQ multiplex PCR, and TCRdb's table has in-frame clones only and misses some. The sample lists about 2.1 million clones, about 92% seen once, with 1.5% to 2% in the top ten. Naive CD8 populations comprised CD45RO-negative cells positively selected for CCR7, excluding terminally differentiated effector memory CD45RA+ cells. Sequencing input: naive CD8+ T cells from PBMCs. This TCR derives from a man between 18 and 35 years old in good health. Some clones in this sample may be carry-over from other donors' samples.

CDR3 residues: CAISESTSVDKNIQYF. The CDR3 region has the DNA TGTGCCATCAGTGAGTCGACTAGCGTCGACAAAAACATTCAGTACTTC. The chain employs TRBV10-3 and TRBJ2-4; 8 bases fit TRBD2. J lost 3 bases, V lost 0 bases, and 4 bases had no gene match. This CDR3 region has 16 residues. The germline V gene has CDR1 ENHRY and CDR2 SYGVKD.